This TCR beta chain was recovered during a study of Tregs in tolerant kidney transplant recipients. The study's findings and limits: Tregs expanded with activated donor B cells seemed most donor-specific. For some patients, primers changed over time, blocking nucleotide-level comparison. In tolerant patients, donor-specific Tregs outgrew total Tregs, suggesting antigen-driven expansion.

Remarks on this clone: Its matching antigen is unknown.

TCRdb keeps only in-frame clones here, not all; method: immunoSEQ multiplex PCR. The sample lists some 50,000 clones; roughly 87% were seen once. Related graft donors supplied nonmyeloablative bone marrow transplants, and mixed chimerism was transient. Unstimulated regulatory T cells (CD4+CD25+CD127-), CD4+CD25- non-regulatory cells, CD4 and CD8 cells were FACS-sorted from thawed PBMCs. The CDR3 runs 17 residues. In germline, CDR1 is MNHEY, CDR2 SMNVEV (reference sequence). V shed 1 base, J shed 2 bases, and the junction held 6 bases outside the gene matches. This TCR derives from a human patient who received a combined kidney and bone marrow transplant. A subset of T cells may come from the graft donor. The sequencing here drew on CD8+ T cells from blood (PBMCs), taken 12 months after the transplant. The genes are TRBV27 and TRBJ2-3, with 10 bases matching TRBD2. CDR3 region: CASSLFPSGRDTDTQYF. CDR3 DNA: TGTGCCAGCAGTTTATTCCCCAGCGGGAGGGACACAGATACGCAGTATTTT.